These 12 T cell receptor beta chains share one sample of origin, sequenced in a study of beta chain features in type 1 diabetes. The whole isolated RNA underwent reverse transcription, so sequencing captured expressed TCRB transcripts. Sequencing used immunoSEQ multiplex PCR; TCRdb keeps in-frame clones, though not all of them. Found here are 250,000 to 300,000 clones, 14% of them singletons; the top ten hold more than 0.015%. Broader study findings: In every one of the four CD4+ subsets, TCRB CDR3s were moderately but significantly shorter in Type 1 diabetes patients.

These TCRs are of unknown antigen specificity. Sequences were obtained from naive CD4+ T cells from blood. Receptor source: a man aged 25-45 years with type 1 diabetes.

The chain combines TRBV7-9 with TRBJ2-1; D uncertain. V was shortened by 10 bases and J by 9 bases, with 19 bases between the two germline ends. This CDR3 comprises 13 residues. CDR1 SEHNR and CDR2 FQNEAQ come from the germline V gene (reference sequence). The chain's CDR3 is CAIPYSPGVEQFF. The CDR3 nucleotides read TGTGCCATCCCCTATTCCCCTGGAGTTGAGCAGTTCTTC.

This clone appeared a few times. This rearrangement joins TRBV4-3 to TRBJ1-2; 10 bases map to TRBD1. Per germline, CDR1 LGHNA and CDR2 YSLEER. V lost 1 base to trimming and J lost 5 bases; unmatched junction nucleotides: 7. This CDR3 has 16 amino acids. DNA of the CDR3: TGCGCCAGCAGCCAAGGGGCAGGGACAGGGGTATATGGCTACACCTTC. This codes for CASSQGAGTGVYGYTF.

The chain has TRBV29-1 and TRBJ2-5; D possibly corresponds to TRBD2 (5 bases). The end of the DNA fits TRBJ2-7 better, so the J call may be wrong. CDR1 and CDR2 (germline): SQVTM, ANQGSEA. This CDR3 has 13 residues. CDR3 region: CSVKTGYSYEQYF. The CDR3 DNA follows: TGCAGCGTGAAGACGGGGTACTCCTACGAGCAGTACTTC.

This clone was observed a few times. This CDR3 reads CASSLGRTDTQYF. The CDR3 DNA reads TGTGCCAGCAGTTTAGGCCGCACAGATACGCAGTATTTT. V gene TRBV28 combines with J gene TRBJ2-3, with D unclear. CDR3 size: 13 residues. Germline V gene data show CDR1 as MDHEN and CDR2 as SYDVKM. The V and J ends lost 2 bases and 1 base respectively, with 4 bases between them. The full variable domain, its missing parts supplied by reference TRBV28 and TRBJ2-3, is DVKVTQSSRYLVKRTGEKVFLECVQDMDHENMFWYRQDPGLGLRLIYFSYDVKMKEKGDIPEGYSVSREKKERFSLILESASTNQTSMYLCASSLGRTDTQYFGPGTRLTVL.

This clone showed up just a few times. The chain links TRBV7-9 to TRBJ2-1, with 8 nucleotides matching TRBD1. CDR3 length equals 13 residues. Trimming took 3 bases from V and 8 from J; bases not matched to a gene: 3. Germline V gene data show CDR1 as SEHNR and CDR2 as FQNEAQ (reference sequence). Written as DNA, the CDR3 is TGTGCCAGCAGCTTTTCAGGGGGCGATGAGCAGTTCTTC. Translating it yields CASSFSGGDEQFF.

The chain is built from TRBV9 and TRBJ2-1, with D perhaps TRBD1 (5 bases). This CDR3 has 14 amino acids. In germline, CDR1 is SGDLS, CDR2 YYNGEE. The ends were cut back, 0 bases at V and 7 bases at J, with 11 bases in the middle. DNA of the CDR3: TGTGCCAGCAGCGTAGATGGGGCTAGTAATGAGCAGTTCTTC. Translated, it gives CASSVDGASNEQFF.

The sample holds a few counts of this clone. The chain joins TRBV5-1 to TRBJ2-5, with 15 bases that match TRBD2. The CDR3 runs to 17 residues. Trimming removed 4 bases from V and 5 bases from J; junction bases left unmatched: 9. Germline V gene sequence: CDR1 SGHRS, CDR2 YFSETQ. This CDR3 is CASSPPGLAGGGETQYF. The CDR3 region has the DNA TGCGCCAGCAGCCCCCCGGGACTAGCGGGAGGCGGGGAGACCCAGTACTTC.

The chain links TRBV2 to TRBJ1-5, with 8 bases lining up with TRBD1. After removal of 4 bases from V and 7 bases from J, the junction contained 9 bases not matched to a gene. Germline V gives CDR1 SNHLY, CDR2 FYNNEI. The CDR3 length is 15 residues. CDR3 in amino acids: CASSGTGTGSQPQHF. CDR3 coding DNA: TGTGCCAGCAGTGGTACCGGGACAGGTTCCCAGCCCCAGCATTTT.

The CDR3 DNA sequence: TGTGCCAGCAGTTTCGGGACTAGCGGGGACTACGAGCAGTACTTC. Translated, it gives CASSFGTSGDYEQYF. This chain joins TRBV6-5 and TRBJ2-7; 13 bases fit TRBD2. CDR1 MNHEY and CDR2 SVGAGI come from the germline V gene. The CDR3 totals 15 residues. The trim removed 4 bases at V and 3 bases at J, leaving 3 bases unmatched.

This clone was detected only a few times. V usage is TRBV9 and J usage is TRBJ2-5; 8 bases match TRBD1. The CDR3 has 15 amino acids. Germline V gene lookup returns CDR1 SGDLS and CDR2 YYNGEE. V lost 0 bases to trimming and J lost 2 bases; unmatched junction nucleotides: 3. CDR3 sequence: CASSVGTGSQETQYF. CDR3 nucleotide sequence: TGTGCCAGCAGCGTAGGGACAGGGTCTCAAGAGACCCAGTACTTC.

This chain links TRBV9 with TRBJ2-7; weak D call: TRBD1 (5 bases). The CDR3 is 14 residues long. With 3 bases removed from V and 7 bases from J, the gap between germline ends came to 17 bases. Looked up from germline, CDR1 is SGDLS and CDR2 is YYNGEE. The CDR3 DNA reads TGTGCCAGCAGCGCAACAGGACAACCCCTGGAGCAGTACTTC. This sequence encodes CASSATGQPLEQYF.

The chain joins TRBV28 to TRBJ2-7, with D possibly matching TRBD1 (6 bases). This CDR3 has 13 amino acids. Germline V gives CDR1 MDHEN, CDR2 SYDVKM. V lost 5 bases to trimming and J lost 3 bases, with 11 bases between them. The CDR3 nucleotides are TGTGCCAGCAGTAGTGGACAGCACTACGAGCAGTACTTC. Its protein is CASSSGQHYEQYF.